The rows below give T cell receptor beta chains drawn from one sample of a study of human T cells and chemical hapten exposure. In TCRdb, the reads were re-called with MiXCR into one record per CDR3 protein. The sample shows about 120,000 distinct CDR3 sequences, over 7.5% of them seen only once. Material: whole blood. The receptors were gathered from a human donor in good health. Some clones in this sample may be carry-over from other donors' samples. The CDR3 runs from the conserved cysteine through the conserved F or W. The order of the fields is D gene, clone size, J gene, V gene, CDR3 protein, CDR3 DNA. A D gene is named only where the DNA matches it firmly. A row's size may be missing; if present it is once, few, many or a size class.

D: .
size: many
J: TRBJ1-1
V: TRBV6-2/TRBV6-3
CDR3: CASRTASPEAFF
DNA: TGTGCCAGCAGAACCGCGAGCCCTGAAGCTTTCTTT

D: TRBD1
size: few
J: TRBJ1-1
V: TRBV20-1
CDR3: CSAAQGNEAFF
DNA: TGCAGTGCTGCACAGGGGAATGAAGCTTTCTTT

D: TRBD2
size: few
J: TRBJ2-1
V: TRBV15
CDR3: CATSRDTTSGSRDEQFF
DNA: TGTGCCACCAGCAGAGATACTACTAGCGGGAGCAGGGATGAGCAGTTCTTC

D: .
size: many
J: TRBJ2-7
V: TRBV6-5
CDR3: CASSSGSYEQYF
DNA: TGTGCCAGCAGCTCCGGGTCCTACGAGCAGTACTTC

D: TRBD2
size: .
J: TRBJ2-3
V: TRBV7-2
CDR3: CASSFRGRARGSTDTQYF
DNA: TGTGCCAGCAGCTTTCGCGGGAGGGCCCGGGGGAGCACAGATACGCAGTATTTT

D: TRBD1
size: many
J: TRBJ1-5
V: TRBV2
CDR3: CASRGTGINQPQHF
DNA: TGTGCCAGCAGGGGGACAGGGATCAATCAGCCCCAGCATTTT

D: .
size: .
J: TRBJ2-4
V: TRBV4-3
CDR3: CASSQGLPNRAKNIQYF
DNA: TGCGCCAGCAGCCAAGGACTCCCCAATAGGGCCAAAAACATTCAGTACTTC

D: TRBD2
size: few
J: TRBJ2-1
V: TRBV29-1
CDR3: CSVEDPVRAGESYNEQFF
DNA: TGCAGCGTTGAAGATCCGGTCCGGGCGGGGGAATCCTACAATGAGCAGTTCTTC

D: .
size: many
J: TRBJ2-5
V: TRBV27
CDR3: CASSPQGNREMAQYF
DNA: TGTGCCAGCAGTCCCCAGGGGAACAGGGAGATGGCCCAGTACTTC

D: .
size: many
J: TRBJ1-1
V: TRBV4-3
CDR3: CASSQTQAREAFF
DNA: TGCGCCAGCAGCCAAACACAAGCCCGTGAAGCTTTCTTT

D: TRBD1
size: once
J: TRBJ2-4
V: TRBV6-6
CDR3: CASSQPGDRGRAKNIQYF
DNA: TGTGCCAGCAGTCAACCAGGGGACAGGGGGCGCGCCAAAAACATTCAGTACTTC

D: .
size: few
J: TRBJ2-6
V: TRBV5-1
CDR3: CASTDSGVSGANVLTF
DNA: TGCGCCAGCACCGACAGCGGCGTATCTGGGGCCAACGTCCTGACTTTC

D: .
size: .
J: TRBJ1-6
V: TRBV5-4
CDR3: CASSFRGGGSPLHF
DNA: TGTGCCAGCAGCTTTCGGGGGGGGGGGTCACCCCTCCACTTT

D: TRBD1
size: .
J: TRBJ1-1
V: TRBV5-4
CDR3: CASSLGGQAWSSEAFF
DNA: TGTGCCAGCAGCTTGGGTGGACAGGCTTGGAGCTCTGAAGCTTTCTTT

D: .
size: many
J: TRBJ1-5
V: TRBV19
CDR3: CASSGGIQPQHF
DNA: TGTGCCAGTAGCGGCGGCATTCAGCCCCAGCATTTT

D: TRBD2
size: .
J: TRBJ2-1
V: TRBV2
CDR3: CASSEGTSGTNEQFF
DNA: TGTGCCAGCAGTGAAGGGACTAGCGGGACCAATGAGCAGTTCTTC

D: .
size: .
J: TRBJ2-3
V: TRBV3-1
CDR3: CASSQEAGVGADTQYF
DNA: TGTGCCAGCAGCCAAGAAGCAGGGGTGGGGGCAGATACGCAGTATTTT

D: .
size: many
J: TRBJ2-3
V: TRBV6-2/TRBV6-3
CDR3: CASSYNPGLSKFPQYF
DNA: TGTGCCAGCAGTTACAATCCGGGACTCTCCAAGTTCCCGCAGTATTTT

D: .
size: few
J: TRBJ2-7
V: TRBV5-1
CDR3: CASSFGPAYEQYF
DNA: TGCGCCAGCAGCTTCGGACCAGCCTACGAGCAGTACTTC

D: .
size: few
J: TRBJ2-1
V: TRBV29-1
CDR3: CSVLRTKIYNEQFF
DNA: TGCAGCGTTTTGAGGACCAAAATATACAATGAGCAGTTCTTC

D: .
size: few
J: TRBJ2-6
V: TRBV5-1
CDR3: CASSLDGVSGANVLTF
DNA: TGCGCCAGCAGCTTGGACGGGGTCTCTGGGGCCAACGTCCTGACTTTC

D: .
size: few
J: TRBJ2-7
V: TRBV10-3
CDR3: CAISLTGSYEQYF
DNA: TGTGCCATCAGCCTAACAGGGTCCTACGAGCAGTACTTC

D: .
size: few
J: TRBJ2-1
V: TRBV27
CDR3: CASSSGNNEQFF
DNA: TGTGCCAGCAGTTCGGGAAACAATGAGCAGTTCTTC

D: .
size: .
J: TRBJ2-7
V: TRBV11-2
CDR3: CASSLSGPSYEQYF
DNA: TGTGCCAGCAGCTTGAGCGGGCCCTCCTACGAGCAGTACTTC

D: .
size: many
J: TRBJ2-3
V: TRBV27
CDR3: CASSSQGGPDTQYF
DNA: TGTGCCAGCAGTTCGCAGGGGGGGCCGGATACGCAGTATTTT

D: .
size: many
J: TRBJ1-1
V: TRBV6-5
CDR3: CASSYSLSSRVDTEAFF
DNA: TGTGCCAGCAGTTACTCCCTCAGCAGCAGAGTGGACACTGAAGCTTTCTTT

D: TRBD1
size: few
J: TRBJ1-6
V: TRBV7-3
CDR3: CASSDGTGGQSPLHF
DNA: TGTGCCAGCAGCGATGGGACAGGGGGACAATCACCCCTCCACTTT

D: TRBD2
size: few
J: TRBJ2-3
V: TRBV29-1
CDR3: CSTFGAGGQWGTDTQYF
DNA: TGCAGCACCTTCGGCGCGGGGGGGCAGTGGGGCACAGATACGCAGTATTTT

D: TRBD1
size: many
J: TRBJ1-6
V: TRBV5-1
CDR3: CASSLGTGENSPLHF
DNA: TGCGCCAGCAGCTTGGGGACAGGGGAGAATTCACCCCTCCACTTT

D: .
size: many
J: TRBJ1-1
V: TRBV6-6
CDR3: CASSLNGGTEAFF
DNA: TGTGCCAGCAGCCTTAACGGGGGCACTGAAGCTTTCTTT

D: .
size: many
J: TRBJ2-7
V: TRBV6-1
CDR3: CASSAWDEGVYEQYF
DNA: TGTGCCAGCAGTGCGTGGGACGAGGGAGTTTACGAGCAGTACTTC

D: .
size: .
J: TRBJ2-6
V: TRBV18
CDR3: CASSPWDHSGANVLTF
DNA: TGTGCCAGCTCACCATGGGACCACTCTGGGGCCAACGTCCTGACTTTC

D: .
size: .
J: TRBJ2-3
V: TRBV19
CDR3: CASSIGQIADTQYF
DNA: TGTGCCAGTAGTATCGGACAGATAGCGGATACGCAGTATTTT

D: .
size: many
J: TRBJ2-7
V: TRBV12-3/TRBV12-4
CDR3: CASRDSASYEQYF
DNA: TGTGCCAGCAGAGACTCCGCTTCCTACGAGCAGTACTTC

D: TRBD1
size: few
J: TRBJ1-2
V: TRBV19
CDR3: CATTGDPVVGYTF
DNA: TGTGCCACTACAGGGGATCCAGTGGTTGGCTACACCTTC

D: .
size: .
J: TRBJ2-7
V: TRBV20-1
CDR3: CSASQGVEQYF
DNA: TGCAGTGCTAGCCAGGGAGTCGAGCAGTACTTC

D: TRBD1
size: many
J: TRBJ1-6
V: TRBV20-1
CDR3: CSASWDRGGAPLHF
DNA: TGCAGTGCTAGCTGGGACAGGGGAGGGGCACCCCTCCACTTT

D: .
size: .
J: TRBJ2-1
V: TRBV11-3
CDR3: CASSLDEGLEQFF
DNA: TGTGCCAGCAGCTTAGATGAAGGGCTTGAGCAGTTCTTC

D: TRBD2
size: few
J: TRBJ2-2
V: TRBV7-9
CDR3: CASSPWGTSGSTGELFF
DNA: TGTGCCAGCAGCCCTTGGGGGACTAGCGGGAGCACCGGGGAGCTGTTTTTT

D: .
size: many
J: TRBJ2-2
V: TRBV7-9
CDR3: CASSPLGAGSGELFF
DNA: TGTGCCAGCAGCCCCCTGGGCGCAGGTTCCGGGGAGCTGTTTTTT

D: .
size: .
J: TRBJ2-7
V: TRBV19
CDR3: CASSTIGGEQYF
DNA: TGTGCCAGTAGTACCATCGGGGGAGAGCAGTACTTC

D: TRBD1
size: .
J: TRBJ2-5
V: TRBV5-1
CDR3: CASSTGGGETQYF
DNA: TGCGCCAGCAGCACAGGGGGCGGAGAGACCCAGTACTTC